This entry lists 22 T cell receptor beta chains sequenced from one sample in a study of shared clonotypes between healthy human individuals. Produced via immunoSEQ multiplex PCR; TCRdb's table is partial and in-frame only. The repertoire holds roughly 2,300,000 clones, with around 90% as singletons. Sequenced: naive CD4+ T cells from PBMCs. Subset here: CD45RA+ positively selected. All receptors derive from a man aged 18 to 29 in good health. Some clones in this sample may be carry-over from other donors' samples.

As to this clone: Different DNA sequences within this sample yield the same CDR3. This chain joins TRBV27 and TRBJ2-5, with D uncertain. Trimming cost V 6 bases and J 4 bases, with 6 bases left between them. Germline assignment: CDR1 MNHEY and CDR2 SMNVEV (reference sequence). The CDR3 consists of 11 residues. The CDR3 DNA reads TGTGCCAGCAGCATCGGAGAGACCCAGTACTTC. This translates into CASSIGETQYF.

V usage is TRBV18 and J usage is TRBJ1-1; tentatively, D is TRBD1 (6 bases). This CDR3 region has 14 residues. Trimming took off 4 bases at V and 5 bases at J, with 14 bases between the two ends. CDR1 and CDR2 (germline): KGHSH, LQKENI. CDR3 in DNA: TGTGCCAGCTCACTTGACAGCCAGGGGACTGAAGCTTTCTTT. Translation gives CASSLDSQGTEAFF.

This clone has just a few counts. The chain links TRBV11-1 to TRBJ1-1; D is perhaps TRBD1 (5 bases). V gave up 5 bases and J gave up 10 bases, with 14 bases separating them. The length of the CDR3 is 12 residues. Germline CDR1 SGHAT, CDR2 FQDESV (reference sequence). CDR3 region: CASSVGPRGAFF. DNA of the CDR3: TGTGCCAGCAGCGTTGGACCGAGGGGAGCTTTCTTT.

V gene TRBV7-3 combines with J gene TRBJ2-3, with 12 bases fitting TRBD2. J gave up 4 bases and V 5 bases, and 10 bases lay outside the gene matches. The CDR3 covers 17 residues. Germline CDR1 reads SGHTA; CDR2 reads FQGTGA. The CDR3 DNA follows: TGTGCCAGCAGCCCATCGACTAGCGGGAGTATGGCAGATACGCAGTATTTT. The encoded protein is CASSPSTSGSMADTQYF.

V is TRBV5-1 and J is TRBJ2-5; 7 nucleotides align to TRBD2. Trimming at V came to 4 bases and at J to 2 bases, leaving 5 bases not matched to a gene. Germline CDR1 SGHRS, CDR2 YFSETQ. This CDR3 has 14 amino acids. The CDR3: CASSLQRDQETQYF. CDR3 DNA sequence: TGCGCCAGCAGCCTCCAGCGGGATCAAGAGACCCAGTACTTC. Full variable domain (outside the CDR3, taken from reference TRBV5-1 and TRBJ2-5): KAGVTQTPRYLIKTRGQQVTLSCSPISGHRSVSWYQQTPGQGLQFLFEYFSETQRNKGNFPGRFSGRQFSNSRSEMNVSTLELGDSALYLCASSLQRDQETQYFGPGTRLLVL.

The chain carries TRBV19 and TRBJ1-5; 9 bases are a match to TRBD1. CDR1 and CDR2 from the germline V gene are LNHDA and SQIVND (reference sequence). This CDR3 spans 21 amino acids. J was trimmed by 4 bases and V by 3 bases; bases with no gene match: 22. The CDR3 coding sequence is TGTGCCAGTAGTATTGGATGGACAGGGGCCAGGGTTGATGGGCCGAATCAGCCCCAGCATTTT. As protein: CASSIGWTGARVDGPNQPQHF.

CDR3 sequence: CATVWSLTEAFF. The CDR3 bases are TGTGCCACCGTTTGGAGTCTAACTGAAGCTTTCTTT. The J gene is TRBJ1-1, the V gene TRBV5-6; unclear D gene. This CDR3 comprises 12 residues. Trimming took 9 bases from V and 5 from J, leaving 14 bases between them. Germline V gene data show CDR1 as SGHDT and CDR2 as YYEEEE.

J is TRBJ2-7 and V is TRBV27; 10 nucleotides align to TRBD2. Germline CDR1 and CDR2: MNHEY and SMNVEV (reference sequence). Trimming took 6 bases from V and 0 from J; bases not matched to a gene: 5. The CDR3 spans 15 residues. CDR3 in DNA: TGTGCCAGCAGGGTAGCGGGAGGACTCTCCTACGAGCAGTACTTC. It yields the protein CASRVAGGLSYEQYF.

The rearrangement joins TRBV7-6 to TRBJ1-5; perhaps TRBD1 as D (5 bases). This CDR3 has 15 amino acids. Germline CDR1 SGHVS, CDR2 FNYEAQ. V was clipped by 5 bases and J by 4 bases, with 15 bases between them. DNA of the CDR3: TGTGCCAGCAGCCCCGGGGCGGGCTGGAATCAGCCCCAGCATTTT. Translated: CASSPGAGWNQPQHF.

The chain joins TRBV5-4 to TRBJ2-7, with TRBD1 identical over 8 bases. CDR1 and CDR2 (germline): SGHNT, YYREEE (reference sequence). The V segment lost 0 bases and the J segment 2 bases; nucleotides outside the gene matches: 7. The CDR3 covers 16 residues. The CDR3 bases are TGTGCCAGCAGCTTGGGGACAGGGTATACTCCCTACGAGCAGTACTTC. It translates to CASSLGTGYTPYEQYF.

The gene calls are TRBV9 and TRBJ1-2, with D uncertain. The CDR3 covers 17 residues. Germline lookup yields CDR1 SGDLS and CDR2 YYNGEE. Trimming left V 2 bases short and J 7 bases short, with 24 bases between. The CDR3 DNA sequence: TGTGCCAGCAGCGTGGGTTCGACCGGCCAGATCTATGGTGGCTACACCTTC. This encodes CASSVGSTGQIYGGYTF.

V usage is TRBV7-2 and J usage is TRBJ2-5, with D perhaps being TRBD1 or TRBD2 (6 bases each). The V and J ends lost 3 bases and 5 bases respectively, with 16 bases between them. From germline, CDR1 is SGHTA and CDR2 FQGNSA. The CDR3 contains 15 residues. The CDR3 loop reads CASSFAALGGETQYF. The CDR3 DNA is TGTGCCAGCAGCTTTGCGGCGCTGGGGGGCGAGACCCAGTACTTC. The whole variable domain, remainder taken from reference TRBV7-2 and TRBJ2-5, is GAGVSQSPSNKVTEKGKDVELRCDPISGHTALYWYRQSLGQGLEFLIYFQGNSAPDKSGLPSDRFSAERTGGSVSTLTIQRTQQEDSAVYLCASSFAALGGETQYFGPGTRLLVL.

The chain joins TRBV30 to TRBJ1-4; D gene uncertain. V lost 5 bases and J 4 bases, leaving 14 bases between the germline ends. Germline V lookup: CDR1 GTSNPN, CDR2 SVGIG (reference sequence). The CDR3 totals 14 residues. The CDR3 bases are TGTGCCTGGGGCCCAGGTTTGGGTAATGAAAAACTGTTTTTT. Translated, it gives CAWGPGLGNEKLFF.

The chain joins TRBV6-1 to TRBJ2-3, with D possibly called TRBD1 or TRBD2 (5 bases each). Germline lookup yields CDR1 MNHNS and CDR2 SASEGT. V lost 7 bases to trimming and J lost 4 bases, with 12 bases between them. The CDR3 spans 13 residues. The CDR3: CASTLRGADTQYF. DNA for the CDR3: TGTGCCAGCACGCTCAGAGGGGCAGATACGCAGTATTTT.

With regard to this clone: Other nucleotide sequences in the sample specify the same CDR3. The chain's CDR3 is CASSVEEGAEQYF. CDR3 in DNA: TGTGCCAGCAGCGTAGAAGAGGGGGCCGAGCAGTACTTC. The chain uses TRBV9 and TRBJ2-7, with 7 bases aligning to TRBD1. CDR1 and CDR2 (germline): SGDLS, YYNGEE. Germline trimming cut 0 bases from V and 6 bases from J; bases unmatched to any gene: 3. The CDR3 contains 13 residues.

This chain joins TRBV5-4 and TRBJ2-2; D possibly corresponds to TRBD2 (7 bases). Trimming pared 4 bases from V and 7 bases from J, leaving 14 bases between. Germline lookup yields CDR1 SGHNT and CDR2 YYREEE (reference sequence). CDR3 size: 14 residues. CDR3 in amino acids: CASSKGGRSGELFF. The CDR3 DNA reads TGTGCCAGCAGCAAGGGGGGGCGCAGCGGGGAGCTGTTTTTT.

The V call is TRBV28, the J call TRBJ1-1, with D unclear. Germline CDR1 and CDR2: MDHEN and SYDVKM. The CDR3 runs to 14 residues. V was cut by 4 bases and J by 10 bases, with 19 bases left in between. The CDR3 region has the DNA TGTGCCAGCAGTTCTCATCAGCCGACGCTGGGAGCTTTCTTT. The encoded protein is CASSSHQPTLGAFF.

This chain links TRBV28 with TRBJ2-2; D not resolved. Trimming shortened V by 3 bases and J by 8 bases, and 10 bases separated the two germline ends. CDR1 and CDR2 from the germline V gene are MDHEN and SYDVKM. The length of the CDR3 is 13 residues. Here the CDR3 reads CASSFPGRGELFF. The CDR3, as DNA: TGTGCCAGCAGTTTTCCAGGAAGGGGGGAGCTGTTTTTT. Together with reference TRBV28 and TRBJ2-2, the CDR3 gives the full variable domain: DVKVTQSSRYLVKRTGEKVFLECVQDMDHENMFWYRQDPGLGLRLIYFSYDVKMKEKGDIPEGYSVSREKKERFSLILESASTNQTSMYLCASSFPGRGELFFGEGSRLTVL.

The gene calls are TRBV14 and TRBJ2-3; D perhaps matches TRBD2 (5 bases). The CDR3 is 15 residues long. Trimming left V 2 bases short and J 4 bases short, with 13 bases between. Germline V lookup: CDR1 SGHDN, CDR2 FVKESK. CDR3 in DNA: TGTGCCAGCAGCCAAAAATGGGAGAGCCCAGATACGCAGTATTTT. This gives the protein CASSQKWESPDTQYF.

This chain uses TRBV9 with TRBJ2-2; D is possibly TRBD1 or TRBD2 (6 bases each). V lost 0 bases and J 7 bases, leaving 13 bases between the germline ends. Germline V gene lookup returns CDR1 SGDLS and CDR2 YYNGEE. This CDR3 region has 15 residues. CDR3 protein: CASSVGYREVGELFF. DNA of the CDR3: TGTGCCAGCAGCGTAGGTTACAGGGAGGTCGGGGAGCTGTTTTTT.

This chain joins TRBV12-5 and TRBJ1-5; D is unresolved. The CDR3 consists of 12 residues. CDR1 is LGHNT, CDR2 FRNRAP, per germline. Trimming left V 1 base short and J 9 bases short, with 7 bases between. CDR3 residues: CASGLGPGPQHF. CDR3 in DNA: TGTGCTAGTGGTTTGGGCCCGGGGCCCCAGCATTTT.

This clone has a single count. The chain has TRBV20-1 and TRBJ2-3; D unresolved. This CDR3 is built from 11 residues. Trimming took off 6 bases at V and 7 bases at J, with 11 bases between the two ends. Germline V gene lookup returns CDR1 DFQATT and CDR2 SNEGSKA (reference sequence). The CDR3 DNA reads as TGCAGTGCCGAAGGACCCAATACGCAGTATTTT. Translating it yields CSAEGPNTQYF.